Listed here are 7 T cell receptor beta chains from one sample, sequenced in a study of cytomegalovirus exposure and HLA in healthy donors. Primers for the PCR totalled 60 Vbeta and 13 Jbeta. The table came from immunoSEQ multiplex PCR; TCRdb's copy has only in-frame clones and leaves some out. Here the sample spans fewer than 110,000 clones, about 81% being singletons. Sequenced input: PBMCs. Receptor source: a young man in good health and CMV-seropositive.

The CDR3 reads CASSQTAYTEAFF. In DNA form, the CDR3 reads TGTGCCAGCTCACAGACAGCCTACACTGAAGCTTTCTTT. The V call is TRBV18, the J call TRBJ1-1, with D possibly being TRBD1 (5 bases). The germline CDR1 and CDR2 sequences are KGHSH and LQKENI. There are 13 residues in the CDR3. V lost 4 bases to trimming and J lost 3 bases, with 9 bases between them.

To note about this clone: A read error may produce the germline difference seen at one junction end. V and J are TRBV7-7 and TRBJ1-1, with 12 bases aligning to TRBD1. Germline-derived CDR1 and CDR2 are SSHAT and FNYEAQ (reference sequence). This CDR3 has 20 residues. The CDR3 DNA sequence: TGTGCTAGCAGCTTAGACAATACGGGACAGGGGGCAGGGGTGAACACTGAAGCTTTCTTT. It translates to CASSLDNTGQGAGVNTEAFF.

The V and J genes are TRBV7-9 and TRBJ1-1; D not certain. V lost 7 bases and J 0 bases, leaving 9 bases between the germline ends. CDR3 length: 13 residues. Germline loops: CDR1 SEHNR, CDR2 FQNEAQ (reference sequence). CDR3 DNA sequence: TGTGCCAGCACCGGGGTCATGAACACTGAAGCTTTCTTT. Its protein product is CASTGVMNTEAFF.

The chain recombines TRBV2 with TRBJ2-3, with 12 positions matching TRBD2. The V and J ends lost 9 bases and 1 base, in that order; junction bases with no gene match: 5. The CDR3 totals 15 residues. Germline CDR1 and CDR2: SNHLY and FYNNEI. Written as DNA, the CDR3 is TGTGCCAGTGGAGGACTAGCGGGACGCACAGATACGCAGTATTTT. Its translation is CASGGLAGRTDTQYF.

The V and J genes are TRBV4-2 and TRBJ2-4, with 7 bases aligning to TRBD2. The germline V gene encodes CDR1 LGHNA and CDR2 YNFKEQ. Unmatched junction bases numbered 11, after V lost 5 bases and J lost 7 bases. This CDR3 contains 15 residues. The DNA of the CDR3 is TGTGCCAGCAGCTCCCTTGGGAGGGGCGGGAACATTCAGTACTTC. Amino acid sequence: CASSSLGRGGNIQYF.

The chain couples TRBV2 to TRBJ1-2; the D is unclear. Per germline, CDR1 SNHLY and CDR2 FYNNEI. Between the trimmed V and J ends, which lost 7 bases and 4 bases, there was a span of 16 bases. This CDR3 spans 14 amino acids. CDR3 DNA sequence: TGTGCCAGCACCTCTTCGGGGTTGACCTATGGCTACACCTTC. The encoded protein is CASTSSGLTYGYTF.

The chain combines TRBV30 with TRBJ2-1; TRBD2 agrees at 7 bases. With 3 bases clipped from V and 2 bases from J, the junction kept 10 bases outside the gene matches. This CDR3 is built from 16 residues. Germline-derived CDR1 and CDR2 are GTSNPN and SVGIG (reference sequence). The CDR3 DNA follows: TGTGCCTGGAGCCCCATGGGAGCGGGACCCTACAATGAGCAGTTCTTC. Its translation is CAWSPMGAGPYNEQFF.